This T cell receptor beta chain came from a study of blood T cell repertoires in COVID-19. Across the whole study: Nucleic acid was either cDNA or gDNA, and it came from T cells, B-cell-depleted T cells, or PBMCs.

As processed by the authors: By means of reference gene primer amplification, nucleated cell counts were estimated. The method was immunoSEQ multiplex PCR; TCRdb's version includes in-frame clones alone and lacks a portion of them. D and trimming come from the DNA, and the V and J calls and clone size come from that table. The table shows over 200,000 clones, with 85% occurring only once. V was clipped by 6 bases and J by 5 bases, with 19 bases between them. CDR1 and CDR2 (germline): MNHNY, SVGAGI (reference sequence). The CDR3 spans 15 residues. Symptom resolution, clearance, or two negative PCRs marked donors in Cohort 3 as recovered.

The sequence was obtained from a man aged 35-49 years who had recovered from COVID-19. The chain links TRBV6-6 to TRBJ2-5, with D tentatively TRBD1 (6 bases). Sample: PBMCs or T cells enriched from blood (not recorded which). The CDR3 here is CASSPSQGQQETQYF. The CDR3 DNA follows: TGTGCCAGCAGCCCTTCTCAGGGGCAGCAGGAGACCCAGTACTTC.